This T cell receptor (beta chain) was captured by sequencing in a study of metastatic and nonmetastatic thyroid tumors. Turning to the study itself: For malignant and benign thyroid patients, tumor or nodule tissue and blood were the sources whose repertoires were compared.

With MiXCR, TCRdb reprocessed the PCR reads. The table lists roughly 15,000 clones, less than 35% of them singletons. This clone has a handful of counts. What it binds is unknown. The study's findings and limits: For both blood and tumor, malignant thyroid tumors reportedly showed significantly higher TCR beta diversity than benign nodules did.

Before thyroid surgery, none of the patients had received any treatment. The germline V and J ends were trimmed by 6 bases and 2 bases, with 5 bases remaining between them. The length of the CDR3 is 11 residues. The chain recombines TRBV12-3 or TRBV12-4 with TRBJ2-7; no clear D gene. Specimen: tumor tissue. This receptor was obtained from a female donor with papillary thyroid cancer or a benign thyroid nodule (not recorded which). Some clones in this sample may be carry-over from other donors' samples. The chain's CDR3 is CASSITYEQYF. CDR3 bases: TGTGCCAGCAGCATAACCTACGAGCAGTACTTC.